Reported below is one T cell receptor beta chain. The target of this receptor is not known. Nothing much larger sits one base from this clone, and base qualities are not available. TCRbeta CDR3 regions were amplified from genomic DNA by means of the immunoSEQ Assay, a bias-controlled multiplex PCR. Per the source publication's procedure: Nucleated cell counts per sample were estimated from amplification of reference gene primers within the assay. To quantify the absolute abundance of each unique TCRbeta CDR3 rearrangement, sequence reads were collapsed and filtered. For each sample, productive Simpson clonality was calculated by taking the square root of Simpson's diversity index across productive rearrangements. Entries here come from immuneACCESS through TCRdb and include only in-frame sequences with V and J called. Some clones fail to appear in such tables; in the studies checked, an unresolved V gene covers under half of the shortfall, and the cause of the remainder is unknown. The DNA was the basis for D and trimming; V, J and clone size are from that table. For this sample there are some 76,000 clones; around 88% appear just once. 0.55% to 0.75% of the sample comes from the top ten.

From its cysteine to its phenylalanine, the CDR3 spans 13 amino acids. Only CDR3 DNA is held: 39 bases, read in frame from base 1. After removal of 6 bases from V and 4 bases from J, the junction retains 5 bases not matched to a gene. The germline V gene (reference sequence) specifies LNHDA as CDR1 and SQIVND as CDR2. The entry originates in a study of blood T cell repertoires in COVID-19 (TCRdb year 2020). Turning to the overall study: The collaborator samples originated in the United States, Italy and Spain and spanned the acute and convalescent phases of COVID-19. The samples were drawn from the first 160 participants of the ongoing ImmuneRACE study and from 950 to 1,500 subjects provided by 6 global collaborators. The material from the prospective study consisted of cDNA or gDNA derived from T cells, B-cell-depleted T cells, or PBMCs. Sample metadata almost always included a de-identified subject ID, COVID-19 status, age in years and sex. Subjects who had been exposed to COVID-19, were actively infected with it, or had recovered from it provided the deeply sampled blood TCRbeta repertoires that made up the dataset. The repertoires were released in a freely available public database meant as a resource for research on the immune response to SARS-CoV-2. Where available, HLA class I and class II types were taken from metadata supplied by the sample provider and were not determined by assay-based typing.

The study at large found these results: The quantity of clinical and demographic metadata differed by source and by participant and was supplied without curation.

Collaborating institutions collected whole blood in K2EDTA tubes following their own protocols. Collaborator samples were shipped for TCRbeta analysis as frozen whole blood, isolated PBMCs, or DNA extracted from either sample type. The chain uses TRBV19 and TRBJ1-1, and 7 junctional nucleotides match TRBD1. This sequence originates from a man aged 60 to 75 with acute or convalescent COVID-19. The specimen sequenced was peripheral blood. The CDR3 reads as follows: CASSMTGPTEAFF. The nucleotide sequence is TGTGCCAGTAGCATGACAGGGCCCACTGAAGCTTTCTTT.